This TCR beta chain was recovered during a study of Ad26.COV2.S vaccination and SARS-CoV-2 variants. Looking at the study overall: Into the muscle, Ad26.COV2.S was dosed once or twice, 56 days apart.

This CDR3 region has 15 residues. The V gene's germline CDR1 is MNHEY and CDR2 SVGEGT. V was pared by 5 bases and J by 3 bases, with 6 bases of the junction left unmatched. The assay was immunoSEQ multiplex PCR, and TCRdb's table has in-frame clones only and misses some. The data contain about 480,000 clones, around 85% of them singletons. Study outcomes and limitations: Non-spike TCR breadth was similar in vaccine and placebo recipients.

Treatment: roughly 18 received Ad26.COV2.S at low or high dose, single or two shots; about 5 received placebo; per-sample allocation not given. Following the first vaccine or placebo injection, samples were taken on day 63. It was an adult aged 18-55 years in Boston who was the donor. The study used a vaccine consisting of an Ad26 vector that expressed Wuhan-strain SARS-CoV-2 spike. This clone was seen a single time. Its cognate antigen is unknown. The source is a person aged 18 to 59 who received the Ad26.COV2.S COVID-19 vaccine or a placebo. This specimen consisted of peripheral blood, obtained in a trial of Ad26.COV2.S vaccine versus placebo. This chain links TRBV6-2 or TRBV6-3 with TRBJ2-3, with TRBD1 matching over 9 bases. CDR3 sequence reads: CASSQQGAWTDTQYF. In nucleotides, the CDR3 is TGTGCCAGCAGTCAACAGGGGGCTTGGACAGATACGCAGTATTTT.